This T cell receptor beta chain was obtained from a study of cytomegalovirus exposure and HLA in healthy donors. The PCR employed 60 Vbeta primers together with 13 Jbeta primers. TCRdb's table, derived via immunoSEQ multiplex PCR, lists solely in-frame clones and lacks some. The specimen's table records roughly 120,000 clones. Study-level results: Common viral pathogens seemed to be connected with several of the most significant clusters, according to a later analysis. Later analysis identified a missense DCLRE1C variant that was linked to TCR beta V- and J-gene trimming.

Trimming removed 6 bases at V and 6 bases at J, with 15 bases between. The CDR3 extends over 14 amino acids. The germline V gene encodes CDR1 MNHEY and CDR2 SVGAGI. Comment on this clone: Its cognate antigen is unknown.

The rearrangement uses TRBV6-5 and TRBJ1-5; unclear D gene. The TCR sequence derives from a man aged 25 to 40 in good health and CMV-seronegative. Material for sequencing was PBMCs. The CDR3 here is CASRGSGEGQPQHF. Written as DNA, the CDR3 is TGTGCCAGCAGGGGCTCAGGTGAGGGTCAGCCCCAGCATTTT.